The clone carrying this TCR beta chain was seen just once. This sample is drawn from a study of T cell changes during pregnancy in multiple sclerosis. Sequenced by immunoSEQ multiplex PCR; TCRdb stores in-frame clones only, minus some. The sample has around 40,000 clones; approximately 90% are singletons. After removal of 1 base from V and 14 bases from J, the junction contained 14 bases not matched to a gene. In germline, CDR1 is KGHSH, CDR2 LQKENI. The CDR3 is made up of 16 amino acids. The source was CD4+ T cells from peripheral blood mononuclear cells, collected before pregnancy. This sequence was found in a female donor with multiple sclerosis, enrolled in a pregnancy study. The gene calls are TRBV18 and TRBJ1-5, with 10 bases fitting TRBD1. The CDR3 loop reads CASSPLGGQGNREEHF. CDR3 DNA sequence: TGTGCCAGCTCACCACTGGGGGGACAGGGGAATCGGGAGGAGCATTTT.